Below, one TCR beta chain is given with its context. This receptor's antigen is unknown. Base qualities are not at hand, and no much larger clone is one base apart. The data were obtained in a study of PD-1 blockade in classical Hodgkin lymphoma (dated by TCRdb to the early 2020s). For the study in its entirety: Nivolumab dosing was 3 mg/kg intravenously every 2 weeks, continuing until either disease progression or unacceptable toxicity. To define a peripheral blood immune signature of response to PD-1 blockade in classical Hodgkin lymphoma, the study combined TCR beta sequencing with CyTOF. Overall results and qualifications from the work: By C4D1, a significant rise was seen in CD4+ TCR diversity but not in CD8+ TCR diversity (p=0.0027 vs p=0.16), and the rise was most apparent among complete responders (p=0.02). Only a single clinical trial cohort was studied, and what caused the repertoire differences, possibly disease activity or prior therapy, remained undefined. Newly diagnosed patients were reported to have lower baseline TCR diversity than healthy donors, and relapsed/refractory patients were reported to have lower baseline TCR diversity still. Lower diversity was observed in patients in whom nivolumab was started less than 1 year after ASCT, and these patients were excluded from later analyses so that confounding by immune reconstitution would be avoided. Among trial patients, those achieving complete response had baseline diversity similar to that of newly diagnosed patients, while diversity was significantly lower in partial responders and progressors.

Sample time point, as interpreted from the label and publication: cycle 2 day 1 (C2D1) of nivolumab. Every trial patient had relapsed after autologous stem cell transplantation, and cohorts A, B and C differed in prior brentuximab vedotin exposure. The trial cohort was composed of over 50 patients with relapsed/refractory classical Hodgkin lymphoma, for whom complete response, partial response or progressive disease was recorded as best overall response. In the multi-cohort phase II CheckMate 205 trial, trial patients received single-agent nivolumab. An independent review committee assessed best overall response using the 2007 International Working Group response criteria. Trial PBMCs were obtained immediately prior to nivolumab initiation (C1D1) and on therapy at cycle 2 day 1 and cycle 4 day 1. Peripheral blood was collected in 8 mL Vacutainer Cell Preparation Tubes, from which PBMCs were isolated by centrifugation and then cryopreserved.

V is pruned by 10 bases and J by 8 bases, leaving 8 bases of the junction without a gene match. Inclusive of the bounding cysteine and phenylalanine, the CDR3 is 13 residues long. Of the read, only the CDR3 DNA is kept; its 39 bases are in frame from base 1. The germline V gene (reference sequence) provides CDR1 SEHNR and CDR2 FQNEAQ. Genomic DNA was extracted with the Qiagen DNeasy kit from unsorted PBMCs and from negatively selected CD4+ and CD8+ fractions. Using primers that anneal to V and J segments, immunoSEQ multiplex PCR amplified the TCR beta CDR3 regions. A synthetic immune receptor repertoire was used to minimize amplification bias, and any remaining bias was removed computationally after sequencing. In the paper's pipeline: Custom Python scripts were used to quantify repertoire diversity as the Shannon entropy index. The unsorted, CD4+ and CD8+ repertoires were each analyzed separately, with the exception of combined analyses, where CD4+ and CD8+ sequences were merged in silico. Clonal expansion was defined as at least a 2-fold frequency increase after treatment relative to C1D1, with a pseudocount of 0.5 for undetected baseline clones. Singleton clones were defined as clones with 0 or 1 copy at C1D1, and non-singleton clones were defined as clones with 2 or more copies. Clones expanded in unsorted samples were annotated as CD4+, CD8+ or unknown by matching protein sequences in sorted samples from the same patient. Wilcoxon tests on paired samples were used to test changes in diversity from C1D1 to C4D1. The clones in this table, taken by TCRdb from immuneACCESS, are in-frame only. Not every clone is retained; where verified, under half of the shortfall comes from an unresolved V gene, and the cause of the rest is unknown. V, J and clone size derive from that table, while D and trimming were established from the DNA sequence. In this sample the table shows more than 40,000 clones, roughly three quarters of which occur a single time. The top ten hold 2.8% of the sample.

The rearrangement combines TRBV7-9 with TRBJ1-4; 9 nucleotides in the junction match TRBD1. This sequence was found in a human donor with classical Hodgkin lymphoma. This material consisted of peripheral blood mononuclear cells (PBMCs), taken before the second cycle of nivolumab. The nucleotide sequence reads TGTGCCACCGAGGGACAGGGTAACGAAAAACTGTTTTTT. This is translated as CATEGQGNEKLFF.